This T cell receptor (beta chain) came from a study of PD-L1 blockade in urothelial cancer. Overall study context: Male patients with bladder-origin urothelial cancer numbered about 90% of the 29. Analyses used blood from 3 weeks (second dose) and 6 weeks after treatment start. When blood samples were assessed, the median T cell count was some 130,000. Study conclusions and caveats: Tumor-associated TCR clones expanded more in blood at 3 weeks in patients with durable benefit.

Indicated time point: pretreatment peripheral blood. This CDR3 is built from 17 residues. V shed 0 bases and J shed 1 base, with 16 bases lying between them. Per the germline V gene, CDR1 is SGDLS and CDR2 is YYNGEE. Profiling relied on immunoSEQ multiplex PCR, and the TCRdb table lists in-frame clones only, not all of them. The sample has about 88,000 clones, around 90% seen once; the top ten hold around 1%. For this clone: The target antigen is unknown.

The sequencing used PBMCs, collected around atezolizumab (anti-PD-L1) treatment. The rearrangement links TRBV9 to TRBJ2-5; D perhaps matches TRBD2 (6 bases). The clonotype comes from a woman of 80 years or more with urothelial cancer. CDR3: CASSVGGVAGLQETQYF. The CDR3 DNA sequence: TGTGCCAGCAGCGTAGGGGGGGTTGCGGGGCTCCAAGAGACCCAGTACTTC.